The 26 T cell receptor beta chains presented below share a single source sample, sequenced in a study of shared clonotypes between healthy human individuals (dated by TCRdb to 2020 to 2021). Library generation was performed with the immunoSEQ multiplex PCR assay. Not all clones reach the TCRdb copy of this immuneACCESS table, which keeps in-frame sequences only. Checked studies attribute under half of the gap to unresolved V genes and leave the rest unexplained. The sample includes 1,500,000 or so clones, with about 96% observed a single time. The top ten clonotypes cover approximately 1.1% of the sample. The sequencing sample was made of naive CD4+ T cells sorted from blood. The sample's cell subset or site label, in plain terms: CD45RA+ positively selected. All receptors derive from a man aged 30-40 years in good health.

The CDR3 DNA is TGTGCCGTACACCCAGGGGGTACCCGAAACACCATATATTTT. Translated: CAVHPGGTRNTIYF. V gene TRBV6-6 combines with J gene TRBJ1-3, with 7 bases aligning to TRBD1. V trimming: 11 bases; J trimming: 5 bases; junction bases outside the gene matches: 12. The germline V gene has CDR1 MNHNY and CDR2 SVGAGI (reference sequence). The CDR3 spans 14 residues.

The gene calls are TRBV6-1 and TRBJ2-2, with TRBD1 matching over 7 bases. The CDR3 totals 14 residues. V lost 11 bases and J lost 3; bases outside the gene matches: 9. The V gene's germline CDR1 is MNHNS and CDR2 SASEGT. The CDR3 DNA sequence: TGTGCCGGCCGACAGGGATTGGACACCGGGGAGCTGTTTTTT. Protein: CAGRQGLDTGELFF.

The chain carries TRBV10-2 and TRBJ2-7, with 13 bases identical to TRBD2. The CDR3 runs 18 residues. Germline trimming cut 6 bases from V and 3 bases from J; bases unmatched to any gene: 14. In germline, CDR1 is WSHSY, CDR2 SAAADI. The CDR3 sequence is CASRGGGTSGRAGYEQYF. The CDR3 region has the DNA TGCGCCAGCAGGGGCGGGGGTACTAGCGGGAGGGCCGGCTACGAGCAGTACTTC.

The V and J genes are TRBV19 and TRBJ2-7, with TRBD1 identical over 7 bases. Germline V gene sequence: CDR1 LNHDA, CDR2 SQIVND (reference sequence). Trimming took 3 bases from V and 2 from J; bases not matched to a gene: 4. The CDR3 totals 14 residues. CDR3 in DNA: TGTGCCAGTAGTATCGGACAGGACGCCTACGAGCAGTACTTC. Protein sequence: CASSIGQDAYEQYF.

J is TRBJ2-1 and V is TRBV5-4; D gene ambiguous. Trimming shortened V by 0 bases and J by 1 base, and 8 bases separated the two germline ends. The germline gives CDR1 SGHNT, CDR2 YYREEE (reference sequence). CDR3 length: 15 amino acids. CDR3 nucleotide sequence: TGTGCCAGCAGCTTGGTTGGCGGATCCTACAATGAGCAGTTCTTC. As protein: CASSLVGGSYNEQFF. The variable domain in full, completed from reference TRBV5-4 and TRBJ2-1, reads ETGVTQSPTHLIKTRGQQVTLRCSSQSGHNTVSWYQQALGQGPQFIFQYYREEENGRGNFPPRFSGLQFPNYSSELNVNALELDDSALYLCASSLVGGSYNEQFFGPGTRLTVL.

The chain uses TRBV6-5 and TRBJ2-7, with 10 positions matching TRBD1. Germline V gene sequence: CDR1 MNHEY, CDR2 SVGAGI. The ends lost 0 bases at V and 2 bases at J; junction bases unmatched: 4. The CDR3 sequence is 16 residues long. CDR3 DNA sequence: TGTGCCAGCAGTTACTCGATGGACAGGGGGGCCTACGAGCAGTACTTC. It codes for CASSYSMDRGAYEQYF.

With regard to this clone: Other DNA sequences of this sample code for an identical CDR3. The V call is TRBV29-1, the J call TRBJ2-5; D ambiguous. The CDR3 contains 10 residues. The germline gives CDR1 SQVTM, CDR2 ANQGSEA. V was pared by 4 bases and J by 5 bases, with 5 bases between. The chain's CDR3 is CSVGGETQYF. In DNA form, the CDR3 reads TGCAGCGTTGGAGGTGAGACCCAGTACTTC.

The genes are TRBV18 and TRBJ2-1; possibly TRBD1 or TRBD2 for D (5 bases each). Looked up from germline, CDR1 is KGHSH and CDR2 is LQKENI. V dropped 5 bases and J dropped 6 bases, with 11 bases sitting between them. CDR3 size: 13 residues. CDR3 residues: CASSIGTGNEQFF. The CDR3 DNA reads as TGTGCCAGCTCAATTGGGACGGGCAATGAGCAGTTCTTC.

This sequence joins TRBV7-3 and TRBJ1-1; TRBD1 might be the D (5 bases). V was clipped by 2 bases and J by 3 bases, with 10 bases between them. The germline CDR1 and CDR2 sequences are SGHTA and FQGTGA. The CDR3 is 14 residues long. The CDR3 DNA sequence: TGTGCCAGCAGCTTAGGGACCTCGGACACTGAAGCTTTCTTT. Protein sequence: CASSLGTSDTEAFF.

The gene calls are TRBV9 and TRBJ2-2; D unclear. Trimming removed 2 bases at V and 6 bases at J, with 14 bases between. Germline assignment: CDR1 SGDLS and CDR2 YYNGEE. The CDR3 runs 15 residues. CDR3 protein: CASSVAMDGSGELFF. As DNA, the CDR3 is TGTGCCAGCAGCGTCGCTATGGATGGTTCCGGGGAGCTGTTTTTT.

V and J are TRBV2 and TRBJ2-7; D tentatively fits TRBD1 or TRBD2 (6 bases each). CDR3 length: 14 amino acids. Deletions cut 4 bases from V and 0 bases from J, with 10 bases between. Germline V gene data show CDR1 as SNHLY and CDR2 as FYNNEI. Written as DNA, the CDR3 is TGTGCCAGCAGTGGTGGAGGGGGCTCCTACGAGCAGTACTTC. This translates into CASSGGGGSYEQYF.

The chain links TRBV6-5 to TRBJ2-7, with D perhaps TRBD2 (6 bases). Germline CDR1 is MNHEY and CDR2 is SVGAGI. Trimming took off 7 bases at V and 3 bases at J, with 16 bases between the two ends. The CDR3 has 14 residues. This CDR3 reads CASTKRAGNYEQYF. Written as DNA, the CDR3 is TGTGCCAGCACCAAAAGGGCGGGGAACTACGAGCAGTACTTC.

This chain's CDR3 is CASSSRGNSYEQYF. The CDR3 DNA is TGCGCCAGCAGCTCGAGGGGGAACTCCTACGAGCAGTACTTC. The rearrangement links TRBV5-1 to TRBJ2-7; tentatively, D is TRBD1 (6 bases). The CDR3 is 14 amino acids. V was cut by 3 bases and J by 0 bases, with 10 bases left in between. Germline V lookup: CDR1 SGHRS, CDR2 YFSETQ.

CDR3 loop: CASSESVEDTQYF. CDR3 nucleotide sequence: TGTGCCAGCAGCGAGTCAGTTGAAGATACGCAGTATTTT. The rearrangement joins TRBV6-5 to TRBJ2-3; D gene uncertain. This CDR3 is built from 13 residues. V shed 6 bases and J shed 5 bases, with 12 bases lying between them. Germline CDR1 reads MNHEY; CDR2 reads SVGAGI.

This clone was seen only once. The chain employs TRBV7-3 and TRBJ2-3; D perhaps matches TRBD1 (5 bases). Trimming removed 7 bases from V and 0 bases from J, with 8 bases in between. The CDR3 runs 13 residues. The V gene's germline CDR1 is SGHTA and CDR2 FQGTGA. CDR3 region: CASKQASTDTQYF. The CDR3 DNA reads TGTGCCAGCAAACAGGCGAGCACAGATACGCAGTATTTT.

This chain joins TRBV6-1 and TRBJ1-1; 7 nucleotides line up with TRBD1. The V gene's germline CDR1 is MNHNS and CDR2 SASEGT. V was clipped by 5 bases and J by 4 bases; unmatched bases: 4. The CDR3 is made up of 13 amino acids. The CDR3 region has the DNA TGTGCCAGCAGTACCCAGGGGGTCACTGAAGCTTTCTTT. The encoded protein is CASSTQGVTEAFF.

The V call is TRBV5-6, the J call TRBJ1-4; tentatively, D is TRBD1 (5 bases). V was trimmed by 1 base and J by 7 bases, leaving 11 bases between them. The CDR3 totals 14 residues. CDR1 is SGHDT, CDR2 YYEEEE, per germline. The CDR3 spells CASSLYRFSEKLFF. CDR3 in DNA: TGTGCCAGCAGCTTGTACAGGTTCTCTGAAAAACTGTTTTTT. Full variable domain (outside the CDR3, taken from reference TRBV5-6 and TRBJ1-4): DAGVTQSPTHLIKTRGQQVTLRCSPKSGHDTVSWYQQALGQGPQFIFQYYEEEERQRGNFPDRFSGHQFPNYSSELNVNALLLGDSALYLCASSLYRFSEKLFFGSGTQLSVL.

In the case of this clone: Compared with germline, one end of the junction differs, possibly owing to a read error. The chain recombines TRBV7-7 with TRBJ2-1; D possibly corresponds to TRBD2 (6 bases). Germline values: CDR1 SSHAT, CDR2 FNYEAQ (reference sequence). This CDR3 spans 13 amino acids. DNA for the CDR3: TGTGCTAGCAGCTCAGCGGGTTACAATGAGCAGTTCTTC. This encodes CASSSAGYNEQFF.

This chain links TRBV5-1 with TRBJ1-3; TRBD1 matches at 8 bases. This CDR3 has 15 residues. Germline assignment: CDR1 SGHRS and CDR2 YFSETQ. J was trimmed by 8 bases and V by 4 bases; bases with no gene match: 11. Written as DNA, the CDR3 is TGCGCCAGCAGCCCGGGACCGGGACAGGAGGACACCATATATTTT. Translating it yields CASSPGPGQEDTIYF.

CDR3 residues: CAISESGTDFGYTF. DNA of the CDR3: TGTGCCATCAGTGAGTCTGGGACAGACTTTGGCTACACCTTC. The J gene is TRBJ1-2, the V gene TRBV10-3; 7 nucleotides align to TRBD1. CDR1 is ENHRY, CDR2 SYGVKD, per germline. The CDR3 runs 14 residues. V lost 0 bases and J lost 7; bases outside the gene matches: 5.

Here the CDR3 reads CASSLVQGTYNEQFF. The CDR3 nucleotides are TGTGCCAGCAGCTTAGTGCAGGGAACCTACAATGAGCAGTTCTTC. The V gene is TRBV7-2, the J gene TRBJ2-1; maybe TRBD1 (5 bases). The V gene's germline CDR1 is SGHTA and CDR2 FQGNSA. This CDR3 comprises 15 residues. Trimming cost V 1 base and J 2 bases, with 9 bases left between them.

The gene calls are TRBV14 and TRBJ2-7, with D possibly matching TRBD2 (6 bases). This CDR3 comprises 15 residues. Germline V gene data show CDR1 as SGHDN and CDR2 as FVKESK. V lost 2 bases and J 2 bases, leaving 13 bases between the germline ends. For the CDR3, the DNA is TGTGCCAGCAGCCAAAGAGCGGGTACCGCCTACGAGCAGTACTTC. It encodes CASSQRAGTAYEQYF.

The V gene is TRBV28, the J gene TRBJ1-4; unclear D gene. The germline V and J ends were trimmed by 10 bases and 3 bases, with 15 bases remaining between them. Germline CDR1 reads MDHEN; CDR2 reads SYDVKM. This CDR3 is 14 amino acids long. CDR3 bases: TGTGCCACTGAAACTGCTAACTCTAATGAAAAACTGTTTTTT. Protein: CATETANSNEKLFF.

The gene calls are TRBV11-2 and TRBJ2-7; D gene unclear. Deletions cut 2 bases from V and 3 bases from J, with 5 bases between. The germline V gene has CDR1 SGHAT and CDR2 FQNNGV. The length of the CDR3 is 12 residues. The chain's CDR3 is CASSLYRYEQYF. The CDR3 nucleotides are TGTGCCAGCAGCTTATACCGCTACGAGCAGTACTTC.

By share of the sample, this clone is medium-sized. This chain connects TRBV6-6 to TRBJ1-2; tentatively, D is TRBD1 (5 bases). V lost 5 bases, J lost 3 bases, and 13 bases lay in between. The CDR3 is 14 amino acids. Germline-derived CDR1 and CDR2 are MNHNY and SVGAGI (reference sequence). CDR3 in DNA: TGTGCCAGCAGTCCCAATTTGGGGGACTATGGCTACACCTTC. Translated, it gives CASSPNLGDYGYTF.

The rearrangement joins TRBV4-3 to TRBJ1-1; D gene uncertain. V was cut by 2 bases and J by 6 bases, with 16 bases left in between. In germline, CDR1 is LGHNA, CDR2 YSLEER. This CDR3 spans 15 amino acids. CDR3 in amino acids: CASSQLTGFGSEAFF. Here the CDR3 DNA reads TGCGCCAGCAGCCAACTTACGGGGTTTGGCTCTGAAGCTTTCTTT.